A single sample gave rise to the 15 T cell receptor beta chains below, sequenced in a study of OX40 agonist ivuxolimab in advanced cancers. The table came from immunoSEQ multiplex PCR; TCRdb's copy has only in-frame clones and leaves some out. The sample lists 40,000 or so clones; less than 85% were seen once. The source was CD4+ or CD8+ T cells sorted from blood, collected in a trial of the OX40 agonist ivuxolimab. The receptors shown here come from an adult with an advanced solid tumor such as melanoma, head and neck, liver or kidney cancer.

V is TRBV7-9 and J is TRBJ1-1; a possible D gene is TRBD1 (5 bases). CDR3 length equals 13 residues. V lost 3 bases and J lost 12, with 17 bases in between. Germline lookup yields CDR1 SEHNR and CDR2 FQNEAQ (reference sequence). The CDR3, as DNA: TGTGCCAGCAGCTTGCAGGGTATAGGATCGACTTTCTTT. Its translation is CASSLQGIGSTFF.

The chain is built from TRBV6-6 and TRBJ1-2; the match to TRBD1 covers 7 bases. The CDR3 has 14 residues. Per germline, CDR1 MNHNY and CDR2 SVGAGI (reference sequence). With 7 bases clipped from V and 1 base from J, the junction kept 6 bases outside the gene matches. CDR3 nucleotides: TGTGCCAGCACCGGGACAGATTTTAACTATGGCTACACCTTC. Amino acid sequence: CASTGTDFNYGYTF.

This clone was seen more than once but under ten times. V is TRBV18 and J is TRBJ2-7; D gene uncertain. CDR1 and CDR2 (germline): KGHSH, LQKENI. This CDR3 is built from 15 residues. Trimming took 0 bases from V and 0 from J, leaving 9 bases between them. This CDR3 is CASSPPSVSSYEQYF. Here the CDR3 DNA reads TGTGCCAGCTCACCACCGAGCGTTAGCTCCTACGAGCAGTACTTC.

The chain has TRBV7-9 and TRBJ1-1; D remains unclear. The ends were cut back, 5 bases at V and 0 bases at J, with 7 bases in the middle. CDR1 SEHNR and CDR2 FQNEAQ come from the germline V gene (reference sequence). The CDR3 spans 13 residues. The CDR3 DNA reads TGTGCCAGCAGCCCGGACTTGAACACTGAAGCTTTCTTT. Its translation: CASSPDLNTEAFF.

The rearrangement links TRBV29-1 to TRBJ1-2; D perhaps matches TRBD1 (6 bases). The V end lost 6 bases, the J end lost 7 bases, and 21 bases lay between the germline ends. Germline CDR1 reads SQVTM; CDR2 reads ANQGSEA. The CDR3 sequence is 14 residues long. CDR3 nucleotides: TGCAGCGTAATCCCCGACAGGAGGTATATTGGCTACACCTTC. This encodes CSVIPDRRYIGYTF.

With respect to this clone: The junction departs from the called germline gene at one end, perhaps through a read error. Distinct nucleotide sequences in the sample also encode this CDR3. The V and J genes are TRBV7-2 and TRBJ2-1; D is possibly TRBD2 (5 bases). Germline V CDR1 and CDR2: SGHTA, FQGNSA. The length of the CDR3 is 16 residues. The CDR3: CASSFSSGSSYNEQFF. The CDR3 nucleotides read TGTGCCAGCAGCTTCTCAAGCGGTAGCTCCTACAATGAACAGTTCTTC.

The chain is built from TRBV5-1 and TRBJ2-7; 11 positions match TRBD1. V dropped 2 bases and J dropped 6; count of bases not matched to a gene: 10. Germline V gene data show CDR1 as SGHRS and CDR2 as YFSETQ. This CDR3 is 16 amino acids long. This CDR3 is CASSLEGRGTGGEQYF. CDR3 in DNA: TGCGCCAGCAGCTTAGAAGGTAGGGGGACAGGGGGCGAGCAGTACTTC.

CDR3 in DNA: TGTGCCAGCAGCGCCCTTACGACACGCACCGGGGAGCTGTTTTTT. Protein product: CASSALTTRTGELFF. The genes are TRBV7-2 and TRBJ2-2; the D is unclear. Per germline, CDR1 SGHTA and CDR2 FQGNSA. V was pared by 5 bases and J by 4 bases, with 14 bases between. This CDR3 has 15 amino acids.

This rearrangement joins TRBV4-3 to TRBJ2-7; 9 bases are a match to TRBD2. This CDR3 comprises 16 residues. Per germline, CDR1 LGHNA and CDR2 YSLEER. The V segment lost 0 bases and the J segment 5 bases; nucleotides outside the gene matches: 8. The DNA of the CDR3 is TGCGCCAGCAGCCAAGATTGGGCTAGCGGGAAACACGAGCAGTACTTC. This encodes CASSQDWASGKHEQYF.

The chain links TRBV18 to TRBJ1-2; D is unclear. This CDR3 comprises 14 residues. Germline CDR1 KGHSH, CDR2 LQKENI. V dropped 2 bases and J dropped 2 bases, with 9 bases sitting between them. DNA for the CDR3: TGTGCCAGCTCACCAGAGGTGTACAACTATGGCTACACCTTC. Its translation is CASSPEVYNYGYTF.

The chain links TRBV13 to TRBJ1-2; TRBD1 matches 7 bases. V gave up 1 base and J gave up 4 bases; unmatched junction bases: 0. Germline V lookup: CDR1 PRHDT, CDR2 FYEKMQ (reference sequence). This CDR3 has 13 amino acids. The DNA for the CDR3 is TGTGCCAGCAGCTTAGACAGGGGCTATGGCTACACCTTC. It is translated as CASSLDRGYGYTF. Combining the CDR3 with reference TRBV13 and TRBJ1-2 gives the whole variable domain AAGVIQSPRHLIKEKRETATLKCYPIPRHDTVYWYQQGPGQDPQFLISFYEKMQSDKGSIPDRFSAQQFSDYHSELNMSSLELGDSALYFCASSLDRGYGYTFGSGTRLTVV.

V and J are TRBV11-2 and TRBJ1-5, with TRBD1 identical over 10 bases. The CDR3 spans 16 residues. V was pared by 1 base and J by 3 bases, with 3 bases of the junction left unmatched. Germline-derived CDR1 and CDR2 are SGHAT and FQNNGV. The CDR3 nucleotides read TGTGCCAGCAGCTTAGGGGGGACAGGGGTCAATCAGCCCCAGCATTTT. This gives the protein CASSLGGTGVNQPQHF.

For this clone: Other DNA sequences of this sample code for an identical CDR3. The rearrangement links TRBV5-4 to TRBJ1-3; 8 nucleotides match TRBD1. V shed 4 bases, J shed 4 bases, and the junction held 4 bases outside the gene matches. Germline-derived CDR1 and CDR2 are SGHNT and YYREEE (reference sequence). There are 14 residues in the CDR3. This CDR3 is CASSPGTGGNTIYF. CDR3 sequence (DNA): TGTGCCAGCAGCCCGGGGACAGGAGGAAACACCATATATTTT.

The chain employs TRBV20-1 and TRBJ2-1; D is perhaps TRBD1 or TRBD2 (5 bases each). The CDR3 covers 11 residues. Germline V gene sequence: CDR1 DFQATT, CDR2 SNEGSKA (reference sequence). V gave up 5 bases and J gave up 10 bases, with 12 bases separating them. In DNA form, the CDR3 reads TGCAGTGCTGATACTAGGGACGAGCAGTTCTTC. Its protein is CSADTRDEQFF.

V is TRBV19 and J is TRBJ1-4; D is possibly TRBD1 (5 bases). The V gene's germline CDR1 is LNHDA and CDR2 SQIVND (reference sequence). There are 13 residues in the CDR3. Trimming took off 6 bases at V and 5 bases at J, with 10 bases between the two ends. As DNA, the CDR3 is TGTGCCAGTAGCCCGGGGGAAAATGAAAAACTGTTTTTT. Translating it yields CASSPGENEKLFF.